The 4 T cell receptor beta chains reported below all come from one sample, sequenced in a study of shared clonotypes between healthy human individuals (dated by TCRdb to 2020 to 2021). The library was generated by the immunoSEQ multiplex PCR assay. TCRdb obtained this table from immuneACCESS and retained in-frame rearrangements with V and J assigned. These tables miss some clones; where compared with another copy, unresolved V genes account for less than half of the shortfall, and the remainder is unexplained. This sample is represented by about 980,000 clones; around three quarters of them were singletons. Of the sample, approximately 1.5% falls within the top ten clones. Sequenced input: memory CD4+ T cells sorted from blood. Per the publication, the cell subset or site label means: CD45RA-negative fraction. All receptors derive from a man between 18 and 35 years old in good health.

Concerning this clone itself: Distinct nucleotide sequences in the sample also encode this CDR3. The CDR3 protein is CASSMRDSNQPQHF. As DNA, the CDR3 is TGTGCCAGTAGTATGAGGGACAGCAATCAGCCCCAGCATTTT. The chain uses TRBV19 and TRBJ1-5, with TRBD1 as a possible D gene (5 bases). The CDR3 runs 14 residues. V was pared by 3 bases and J by 1 base, with 7 bases between. Germline CDR1 LNHDA, CDR2 SQIVND (reference sequence).

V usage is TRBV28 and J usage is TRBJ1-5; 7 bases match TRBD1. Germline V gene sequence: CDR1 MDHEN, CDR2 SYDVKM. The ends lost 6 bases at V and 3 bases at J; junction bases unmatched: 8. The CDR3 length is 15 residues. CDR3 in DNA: TGTGCCAGCAGGAACCAGGGGGTGCTCAATCAGCCCCAGCATTTT. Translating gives CASRNQGVLNQPQHF.

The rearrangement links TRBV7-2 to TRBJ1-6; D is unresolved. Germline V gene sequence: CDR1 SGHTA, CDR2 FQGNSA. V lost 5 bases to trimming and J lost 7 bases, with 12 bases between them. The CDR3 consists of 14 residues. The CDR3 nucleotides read TGTGCCAGCAGCCCGGAGATCAGGAATTCACCCCTCCACTTT. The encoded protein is CASSPEIRNSPLHF.

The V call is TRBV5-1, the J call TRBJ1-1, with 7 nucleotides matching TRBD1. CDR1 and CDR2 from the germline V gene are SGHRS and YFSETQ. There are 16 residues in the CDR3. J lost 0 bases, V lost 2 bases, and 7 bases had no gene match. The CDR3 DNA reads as TGCGCCAGCAGCTTAGGACAGGAATACATGAACACTGAAGCTTTCTTT. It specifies CASSLGQEYMNTEAFF.